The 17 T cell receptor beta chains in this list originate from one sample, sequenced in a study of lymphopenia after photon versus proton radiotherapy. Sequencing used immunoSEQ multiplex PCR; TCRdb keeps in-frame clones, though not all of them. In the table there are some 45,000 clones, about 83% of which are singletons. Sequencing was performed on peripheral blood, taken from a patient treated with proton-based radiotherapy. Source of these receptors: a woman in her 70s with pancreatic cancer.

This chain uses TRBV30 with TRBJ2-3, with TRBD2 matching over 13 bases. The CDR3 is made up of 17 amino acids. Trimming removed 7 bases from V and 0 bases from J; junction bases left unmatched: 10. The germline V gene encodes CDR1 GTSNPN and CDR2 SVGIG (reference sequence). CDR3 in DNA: TGTGCCTCTAGACTAGCGGGAGGACTGTCTAGCACAGATACGCAGTATTTT. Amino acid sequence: CASRLAGGLSSTDTQYF.

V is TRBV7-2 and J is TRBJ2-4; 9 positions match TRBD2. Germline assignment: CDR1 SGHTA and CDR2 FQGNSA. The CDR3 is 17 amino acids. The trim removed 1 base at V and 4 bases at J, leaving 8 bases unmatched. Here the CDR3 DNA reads TGTGCCAGCAGCTTAGAGGTTCTAGCGGGGAAAAAAAACATTCAGTACTTC. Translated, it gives CASSLEVLAGKKNIQYF. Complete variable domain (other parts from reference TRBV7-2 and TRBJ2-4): GAGVSQSPSNKVTEKGKDVELRCDPISGHTALYWYRQSLGQGLEFLIYFQGNSAPDKSGLPSDRFSAERTGGSVSTLTIQRTQQEDSAVYLCASSLEVLAGKKNIQYFGAGTRLSVL.

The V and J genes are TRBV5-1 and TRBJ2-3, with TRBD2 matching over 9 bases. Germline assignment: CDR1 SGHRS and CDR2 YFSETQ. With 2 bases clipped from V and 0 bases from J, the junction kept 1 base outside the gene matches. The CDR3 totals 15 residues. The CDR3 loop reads CASSLTSGSTDTQYF. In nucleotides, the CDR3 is TGCGCCAGCAGCTTAACTAGCGGGAGCACAGATACGCAGTATTTT. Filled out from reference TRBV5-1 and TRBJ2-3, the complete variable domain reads KAGVTQTPRYLIKTRGQQVTLSCSPISGHRSVSWYQQTPGQGLQFLFEYFSETQRNKGNFPGRFSGRQFSNSRSEMNVSTLELGDSALYLCASSLTSGSTDTQYFGPGTRLTVL.

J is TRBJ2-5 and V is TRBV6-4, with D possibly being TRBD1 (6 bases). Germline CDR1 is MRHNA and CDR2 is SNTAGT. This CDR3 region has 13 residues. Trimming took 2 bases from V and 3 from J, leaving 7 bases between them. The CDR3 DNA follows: TGTGCCAGCAGTGACGCAGGGGAAGAGACCCAGTACTTC. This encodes CASSDAGEETQYF.

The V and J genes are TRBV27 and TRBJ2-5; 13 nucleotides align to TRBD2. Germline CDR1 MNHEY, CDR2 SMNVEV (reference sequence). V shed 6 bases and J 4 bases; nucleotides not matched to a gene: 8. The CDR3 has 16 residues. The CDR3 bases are TGTGCCAGCAGCCGCACTAGCGGGAGGGCCGGAGAGACCCAGTACTTC. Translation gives CASSRTSGRAGETQYF.

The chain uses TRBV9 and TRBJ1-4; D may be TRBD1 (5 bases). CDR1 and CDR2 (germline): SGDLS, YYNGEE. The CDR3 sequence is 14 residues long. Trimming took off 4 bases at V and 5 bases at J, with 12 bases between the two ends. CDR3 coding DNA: TGTGCCAGCAGCACTCGGGACTGGAATGAAAAACTGTTTTTT. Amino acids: CASSTRDWNEKLFF.

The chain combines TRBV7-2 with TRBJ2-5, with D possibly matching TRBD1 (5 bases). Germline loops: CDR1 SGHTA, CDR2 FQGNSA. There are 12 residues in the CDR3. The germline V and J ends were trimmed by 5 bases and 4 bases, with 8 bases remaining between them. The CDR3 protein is CASSQGGETQYF. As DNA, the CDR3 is TGTGCCAGCAGCCAGGGCGGAGAGACCCAGTACTTC.

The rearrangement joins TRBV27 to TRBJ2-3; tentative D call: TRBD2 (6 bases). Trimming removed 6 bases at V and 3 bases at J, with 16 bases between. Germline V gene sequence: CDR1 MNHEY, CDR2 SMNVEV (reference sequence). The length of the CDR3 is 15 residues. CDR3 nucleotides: TGTGCCAGCAGGACGTGGGAGGTAGGAACAGATACGCAGTATTTT. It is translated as CASRTWEVGTDTQYF.

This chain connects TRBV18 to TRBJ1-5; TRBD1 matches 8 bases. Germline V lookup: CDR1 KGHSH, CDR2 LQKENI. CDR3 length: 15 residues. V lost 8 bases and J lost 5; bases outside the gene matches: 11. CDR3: CASRDGTGGYQPQHF. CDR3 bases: TGTGCCAGCCGCGACGGTACAGGGGGGTATCAGCCCCAGCATTTT.

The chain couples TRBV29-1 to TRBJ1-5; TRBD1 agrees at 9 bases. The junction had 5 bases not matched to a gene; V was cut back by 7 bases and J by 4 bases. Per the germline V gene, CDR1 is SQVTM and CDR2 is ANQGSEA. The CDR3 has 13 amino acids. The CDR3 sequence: CSERTGANQPQHF. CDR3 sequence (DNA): TGCAGCGAAAGGACAGGGGCTAATCAGCCCCAGCATTTT.

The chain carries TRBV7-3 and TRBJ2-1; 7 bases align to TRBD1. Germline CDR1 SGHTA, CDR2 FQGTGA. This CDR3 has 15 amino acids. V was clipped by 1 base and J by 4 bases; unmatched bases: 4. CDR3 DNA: TGTGCCAGCAGCTTAAGACAGGGTACTTACAATGAGCAGTTCTTC. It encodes CASSLRQGTYNEQFF.

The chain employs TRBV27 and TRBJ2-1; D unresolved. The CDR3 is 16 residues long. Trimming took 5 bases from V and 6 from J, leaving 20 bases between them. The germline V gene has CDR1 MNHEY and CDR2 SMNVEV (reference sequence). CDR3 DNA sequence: TGTGCCAGCAGTGAGAGACTTGGACCAAGCCCCAATGAGCAGTTCTTC. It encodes CASSERLGPSPNEQFF.

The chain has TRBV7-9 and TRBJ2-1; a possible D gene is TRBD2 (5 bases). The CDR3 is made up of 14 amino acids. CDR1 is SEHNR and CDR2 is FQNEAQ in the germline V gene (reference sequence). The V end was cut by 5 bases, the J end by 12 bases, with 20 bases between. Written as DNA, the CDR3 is TGTGCCAGCAGCCTCTCGGACTTGGCGAGGGTGCAGTTCTTC. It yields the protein CASSLSDLARVQFF.

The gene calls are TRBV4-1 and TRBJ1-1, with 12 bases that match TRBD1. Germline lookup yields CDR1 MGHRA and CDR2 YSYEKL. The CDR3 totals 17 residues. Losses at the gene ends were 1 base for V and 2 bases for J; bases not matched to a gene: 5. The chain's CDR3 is CASSQVGQGARNTEAFF. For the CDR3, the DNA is TGCGCCAGCAGCCAAGTGGGACAGGGGGCGCGTAACACTGAAGCTTTCTTT.

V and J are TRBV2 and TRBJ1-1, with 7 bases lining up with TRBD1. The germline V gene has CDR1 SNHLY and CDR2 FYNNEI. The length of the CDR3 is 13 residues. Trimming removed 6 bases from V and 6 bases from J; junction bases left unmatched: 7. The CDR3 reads CASRGTVTSEAFF. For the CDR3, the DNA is TGTGCCAGCAGAGGGACAGTTACTTCTGAAGCTTTCTTT.

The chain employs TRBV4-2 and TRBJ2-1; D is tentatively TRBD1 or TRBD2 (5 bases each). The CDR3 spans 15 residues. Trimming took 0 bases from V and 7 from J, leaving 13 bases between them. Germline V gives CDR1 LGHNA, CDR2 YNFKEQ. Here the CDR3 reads CASSQDPGWGNEQFF. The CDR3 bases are TGTGCCAGCAGCCAAGACCCCGGGTGGGGGAATGAGCAGTTCTTC.

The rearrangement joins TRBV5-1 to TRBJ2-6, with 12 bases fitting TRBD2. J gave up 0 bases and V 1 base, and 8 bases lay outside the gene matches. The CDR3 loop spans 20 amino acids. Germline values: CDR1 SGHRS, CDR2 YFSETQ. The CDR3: CASSLFGLAGGNSGANVLTF. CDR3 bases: TGCGCCAGCAGCTTGTTCGGGCTAGCGGGAGGGAACTCTGGGGCCAACGTCCTGACTTTC.